The 9 T cell receptor beta chains in this list originate from one sample, sequenced in a study of long-term antiretroviral therapy in people with HIV. The libraries were made with immunoSEQ v3.0 at survey level. Sequencing was performed with immunoSEQ multiplex PCR; in TCRdb, only in-frame clones are kept and a portion is missing. Of 20,000 to 25,000 clones in the sample, around 79% are singletons; the top ten hold over 8.5%. The source material was unsorted PBMCs, sampled 4.1 years after starting antiretroviral therapy. The receptors shown here come from a woman between 35 and 50 years old with HIV.

The rearrangement uses TRBV14 and TRBJ1-1; D not resolved. The CDR3 sequence is 14 residues long. The germline gives CDR1 SGHDN, CDR2 FVKESK. The ends were cut back, 4 bases at V and 7 bases at J, with 16 bases in the middle. The CDR3 bases are TGTGCCAGCAGCCTCTGGACTAGGAAAGATGAAGCTTTCTTT. Residues: CASSLWTRKDEAFF.

In its sample, this clone was seen once. CDR3 DNA: TGTGCCAGCAGCTTGGGTCCGGGCCCCGGGTCCAAAAACATTCAGTACTTC. Translated: CASSLGPGPGSKNIQYF. The chain couples TRBV7-2 to TRBJ2-4; no reliable D call. The V and J ends lost 3 bases and 2 bases respectively, with 17 bases between them. The CDR3 has 17 amino acids. Germline-derived CDR1 and CDR2 are SGHTA and FQGNSA.

V is TRBV14 and J is TRBJ1-3; no clear D gene. The ends were cut back, 4 bases at V and 0 bases at J, with 4 bases in the middle. The CDR3 is 13 amino acids. CDR1 and CDR2 from the germline V gene are SGHDN and FVKESK. The CDR3 reads CASSRYSGNTIYF. The CDR3, as DNA: TGTGCCAGCAGCCGCTACTCTGGAAACACCATATATTTT.

This clone was recorded once. The V call is TRBV2, the J call TRBJ2-7; 10 bases line up with TRBD2. The CDR3 is 16 amino acids. CDR1 is SNHLY and CDR2 is FYNNEI in the germline V gene. V shed 6 bases, J shed 3 bases, and the junction held 11 bases outside the gene matches. In nucleotides, the CDR3 is TGTGCCAGCAGGATGGGGCTAGCGGGAGCCTTCTACGAGCAGTACTTC. Its translation: CASRMGLAGAFYEQYF.

This clone appeared a few times. The chain uses TRBV4-1 and TRBJ1-6, with no clear D. The CDR3 is 19 residues long. The V and J ends lost 3 bases and 0 bases respectively, with 18 bases between them. Germline CDR1 MGHRA, CDR2 YSYEKL. DNA of the CDR3: TGCGCCAGCAGCCATCTCGGGCAGGTCCTGAGCTCCTATAATTCACCCCTCCACTTT. Translated: CASSHLGQVLSSYNSPLHF.

The chain joins TRBV5-4 to TRBJ1-5; 8 bases are shared with TRBD1. CDR3 length: 15 residues. Germline CDR1 reads SGHNT; CDR2 reads YYREEE (reference sequence). V gave up 1 base and J gave up 6 bases; unmatched junction bases: 6. CDR3 sequence reads: CASSLRTGMIQPQHF. The CDR3 DNA is TGTGCCAGCAGCTTGAGGACAGGGATGATTCAGCCCCAGCATTTT.

The J gene is TRBJ2-3, the V gene TRBV25-1; 12 bases fit TRBD2. Trimming cost V 8 bases and J 4 bases; bases outside gene matches: 7. Germline CDR1 is MGHDK and CDR2 is SYGVNS. The CDR3 loop spans 15 amino acids. CDR3 residues: CASGLAGGPADTQYF. The CDR3 nucleotides are TGTGCCAGCGGCCTAGCGGGAGGGCCAGCAGATACGCAGTATTTT.

The V call is TRBV19, the J call TRBJ2-1; D not certain. The V gene lost 0 bases and the J gene lost 12 bases, with 15 bases spanning the gap. Germline V gene data show CDR1 as LNHDA and CDR2 as SQIVND (reference sequence). The CDR3 totals 14 residues. CDR3 region: CASSIDGPSKVQFF. For the CDR3, the DNA is TGTGCCAGTAGTATAGACGGGCCATCGAAGGTGCAGTTCTTC.

The chain uses TRBV29-1 and TRBJ2-1; D is unclear. V gave up 2 bases and J gave up 7 bases, with 6 bases separating them. Per germline, CDR1 SQVTM and CDR2 ANQGSEA. The CDR3 contains 11 residues. CDR3 coding DNA: TGCAGCGTTGAACCGCCGAATGAGCAGTTCTTC. This encodes CSVEPPNEQFF.